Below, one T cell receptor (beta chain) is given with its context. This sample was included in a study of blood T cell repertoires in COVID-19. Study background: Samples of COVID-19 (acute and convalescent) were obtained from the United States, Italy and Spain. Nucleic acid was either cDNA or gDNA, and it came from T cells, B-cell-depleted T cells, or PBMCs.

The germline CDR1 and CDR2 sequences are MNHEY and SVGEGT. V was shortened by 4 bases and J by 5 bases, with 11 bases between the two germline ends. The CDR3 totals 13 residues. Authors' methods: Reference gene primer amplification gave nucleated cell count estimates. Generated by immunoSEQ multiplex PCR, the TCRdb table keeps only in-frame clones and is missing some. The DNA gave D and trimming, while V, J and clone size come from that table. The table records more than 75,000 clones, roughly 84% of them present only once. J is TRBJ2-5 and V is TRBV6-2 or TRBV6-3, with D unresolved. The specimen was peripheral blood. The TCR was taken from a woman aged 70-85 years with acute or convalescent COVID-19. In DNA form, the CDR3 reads TGTGCCAGCAGTTTACTACTTTTGGAGACCCAGTACTTC. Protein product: CASSLLLLETQYF.